A selection of T cell receptor beta chains follows, all from one sample in a study of OX40 agonist ivuxolimab in advanced cancers. Profiled with immunoSEQ multiplex PCR; TCRdb holds only in-frame clones, not every one. The profile covers 45,000 to 60,000 clones, with roughly 77% appearing a single time and roughly 1.2% taken by the ten largest. The source was CD4+ or CD8+ T cells sorted from blood, collected in a trial of the OX40 agonist ivuxolimab. These receptors all stem from an adult with an advanced solid tumor such as melanoma, head and neck, liver or kidney cancer. Both conserved end residues are part of each CDR3. Each record gives: D gene, J gene, V gene, clone size, CDR3 protein, CDR3 DNA. D genes are given only for firm matches. Rows may omit the clone size; those that give it use once, few, many or a size class.

>NA|TRBJ1-4|TRBV5-1|NA
CASSFSSDNEKLFF
TGCGCCAGCAGCTTTTCATCCGATAATGAAAAACTGTTTTTT
>TRBD2|TRBJ2-1|TRBV10-3|NA
CAISPGLAGARIGDEQFF
TGTGCCATCAGTCCCGGACTAGCGGGAGCTCGTATAGGAGATGAGCAGTTCTTC
>NA|TRBJ1-4|TRBV9|NA
CASSSQGRGTNEKLFF
TGTGCCAGCAGCTCTCAAGGGAGGGGCACTAATGAAAAACTGTTTTTT
>NA|TRBJ2-7|TRBV29-1|NA
CSVAYGIASSEQYF
TGCAGCGTGGCCTACGGGATTGCTTCTTCCGAGCAGTACTTC
>NA|TRBJ2-3|TRBV4-1|NA
CASSRIGRNKVGEDTQYF
TGCGCCAGCAGCCGGATAGGACGCAACAAGGTCGGGGAGGATACGCAGTATTTT
>NA|TRBJ1-5|TRBV6-1|NA
CASTGYGDQPQHF
TGTGCCAGCACGGGGTACGGTGATCAGCCCCAGCATTTT
>NA|TRBJ1-2|TRBV2|NA
CASSVAENYGYTF
TGTGCCAGCAGTGTGGCAGAAAACTATGGCTACACCTTC
>NA|TRBJ2-5|TRBV30|NA
CAWSFPGMGETQYF
TGTGCCTGGAGTTTTCCAGGGATGGGAGAGACCCAGTACTTC
>NA|TRBJ2-2|TRBV18|NA
CASSPAGRTGELFF
TGTGCCAGCTCACCAGCAGGGCGGACCGGGGAGCTGTTTTTT
>TRBD1|TRBJ1-1|TRBV11-3|NA
CASSFWTGDTEAFF
TGTGCCAGCAGCTTTTGGACAGGGGACACTGAAGCTTTCTTT
>NA|TRBJ2-6|TRBV10-3|NA
CASQQGPSGANVLTF
TGTGCCAGCCAACAGGGACCCTCCGGGGCCAACGTCCTGACTTTC
>NA|TRBJ1-1|TRBV11-3|NA
CASSQIGTLNTEAFF
TGTGCCAGCAGCCAAATAGGGACTTTGAACACTGAAGCTTTCTTT
>NA|TRBJ2-7|TRBV27|NA
CASSLLGPRGVNEQYF
TGTGCCAGCAGTTTATTAGGGCCCAGGGGTGTGAACGAGCAGTACTTC
>NA|TRBJ2-1|TRBV9|NA
CASSGPGTRGYNEQFF
TGTGCCAGCAGCGGTCCCGGGACACGAGGCTACAATGAGCAGTTCTTC
>NA|TRBJ1-1|TRBV4-1|NA
CASSQVEGQLTEAFF
TGCGCCAGCAGCCAAGTTGAGGGGCAGCTCACTGAAGCTTTCTTT
>TRBD1|TRBJ1-6|TRBV5-4|NA
CASSPGQGGRYSPLHF
TGTGCCAGCAGCCCCGGACAGGGGGGAAGGTATTCACCCCTCCACTTT
>NA|TRBJ2-2|TRBV20-1|NA
CSADRFGELFF
TGCAGTGCAGACAGGTTCGGGGAGCTGTTTTTT
>TRBD1|TRBJ1-4|TRBV4-1|NA
CASSQAPPQGQKLFF
TGCGCCAGCAGCCAAGCGCCCCCACAGGGGCAAAAACTGTTTTTT
>TRBD1|TRBJ2-1|TRBV19|NA
CASSQQGAENNEQFF
TGTGCCAGTAGTCAGCAGGGGGCGGAGAACAATGAGCAGTTCTTC
>NA|TRBJ2-7|TRBV6-5|NA
CASSYGLNSYEQYF
TGTGCCAGCAGTTACGGTCTGAACTCCTACGAGCAGTACTTC
>NA|TRBJ1-1|TRBV21-1|once
CASSRKNGVGDTEAFF
TGTGCCAGCAGCCGTAAAAATGGCGTGGGAGACACTGAAGCTTTCTTT
>TRBD2|TRBJ2-3|TRBV4-1|NA
CASSRVAGEVDTQYF
TGCGCCAGCAGCCGCGTAGCGGGGGAGGTCGATACGCAGTATTTT
>NA|TRBJ2-5|TRBV5-1|NA
CASKRGGRERAIQETQYF
TGCGCCAGCAAAAGAGGGGGGCGGGAGCGAGCGATTCAAGAGACCCAGTACTTC
>NA|TRBJ1-2|TRBV19|NA
CASSMGQTPRRNGYTF
TGTGCCAGTAGTATGGGGCAGACCCCAAGGAGAAATGGCTACACCTTC
>NA|TRBJ2-7|TRBV5-1|NA
CASSLLVSYEQYF
TGCGCCAGCAGCTTGTTAGTTTCCTACGAGCAGTACTTC
>TRBD2|TRBJ2-3|TRBV19|NA
CASSISAGASDTQYF
TGTGCCAGTAGTATTTCAGCGGGAGCCTCAGATACGCAGTATTTT
>NA|TRBJ2-1|TRBV6-1|once
CASSERQGFYNEQFF
TGTGCCAGCAGTGAAAGGCAGGGTTTCTACAATGAGCAGTTCTTC
>NA|TRBJ2-7|TRBV4-2|many
CASSLGGSSYEQYF
TGTGCCAGCAGCCTTGGGGGATCCTCCTACGAGCAGTACTTC
>TRBD1|TRBJ1-5|TRBV4-1|NA
CASSPQGQGKDQPQHF
TGCGCCAGCAGCCCCCAGGGACAGGGAAAGGATCAGCCCCAGCATTTT
>NA|TRBJ2-3|TRBV19|NA
CASRQGPDTQYF
TGTGCCAGTAGACAGGGTCCAGATACGCAGTATTTT
>TRBD1|TRBJ1-3|TRBV7-2|NA
CASSPQQGAGNTIYF
TGTGCCAGCAGCCCCCAACAGGGGGCTGGAAACACCATATATTTT
>TRBD1|TRBJ1-5|TRBV2|NA
CASSWGQLTNQPQHF
TGTGCCAGCAGTTGGGGACAGTTAACTAATCAGCCCCAGCATTTT
>NA|TRBJ2-1|TRBV19|NA
CASSIAGAPYNEQFF
TGTGCCAGTAGTATAGCGGGAGCCCCCTACAATGAGCAGTTCTTC
>TRBD1|TRBJ2-3|TRBV27|NA
CASSRDRGIQGTQYF
TGTGCCAGCAGCCGGGACAGGGGGATTCAGGGTACGCAGTATTTT
>NA|TRBJ2-5|TRBV4-1|few
CASRRTGLEETQYF
TGCGCCAGCAGGCGAACGGGACTTGAAGAGACCCAGTACTTC
>TRBD2|TRBJ2-1|TRBV7-9|NA
CASRSKAGGGNNEQFF
TGTGCCAGCAGGTCCAAAGCGGGAGGTGGGAACAATGAGCAGTTCTTC
>NA|TRBJ2-7|TRBV18|NA
CASSPPISYEQYF
TGTGCCAGCTCACCGCCAATTTCCTACGAGCAGTACTTC
>NA|TRBJ2-5|TRBV18|NA
CASSLDRSQETQYF
TGTGCCAGCTCACTTGACAGGTCCCAAGAGACCCAGTACTTC
>NA|TRBJ2-5|TRBV5-4|once
CASSLGSGGGETQYF
TGTGCCAGCAGCTTGGGGTCAGGGGGAGGCGAGACCCAGTACTTC
>TRBD2|TRBJ2-2|TRBV4-1|NA
CASSQAKGTSGGGNTGELFF
TGCGCCAGCAGCCAGGCAAAGGGGACTAGCGGGGGCGGGAACACCGGGGAGCTGTTTTTT
>NA|TRBJ2-1|TRBV18|NA
CASSPNSNNEQFF
TGTGCCAGCTCACCAAACAGCAACAATGAGCAGTTCTTC
>NA|TRBJ1-2|TRBV28|NA
CASSLSQGSYDYGYTF
TGTGCCAGCAGTTTGTCGCAGGGGTCCTATGACTATGGCTACACCTTC
>NA|TRBJ1-2|TRBV7-9|NA
CASSSGRVGYGYTF
TGTGCCAGCAGCTCCGGTCGGGTGGGGTATGGCTACACCTTC
>NA|TRBJ2-7|TRBV19|NA
CASSIGTPLYEQYF
TGTGCCAGTAGTATCGGAACCCCCTTGTACGAGCAGTACTTC
>TRBD1|TRBJ2-3|TRBV25-1|NA
CASSQGQGTDTQYF
TGTGCCAGCAGCCAGGGACAGGGCACAGATACGCAGTATTTT
>TRBD1|TRBJ2-3|TRBV19|NA
CASSRQGSTDTQYF
TGTGCCAGTAGCAGACAGGGGAGCACAGATACGCAGTATTTT
>NA|TRBJ1-5|TRBV6-6|NA
CASSYGTESNQPQHF
TGTGCCAGCAGTTACGGGACGGAGAGCAATCAGCCCCAGCATTTT
>NA|TRBJ2-1|TRBV10-3|NA
CAAGLLLNEQFF
TGCGCCGCCGGACTCCTTCTTAATGAGCAGTTCTTC
>TRBD1|TRBJ2-3|TRBV11-3|NA
CASSSRGDRVLDTQYF
TGTGCCAGCAGCTCCAGGGGGGACAGGGTACTCGATACGCAGTATTTT
>NA|TRBJ1-2|TRBV14|NA
CASSQGQFSHYGYTF
TGTGCCAGCAGCCAAGGACAATTTTCCCACTATGGCTACACCTTC
>TRBD1|TRBJ2-1|TRBV5-1|NA
CASSLEPEGTGQVHEQFF
TGCGCCAGCAGCTTGGAACCCGAAGGGACAGGTCAGGTTCATGAGCAGTTCTTC
>NA|TRBJ2-3|TRBV5-1|NA
CASRGVSTDTQYF
TGCGCCAGCCGAGGGGTGAGCACAGATACGCAGTATTTT